The 2 T cell receptor beta chains given below trace back to one sample, sequenced in a study of blood T cell repertoires in COVID-19. Generated by immunoSEQ multiplex PCR, the TCRdb table keeps only in-frame clones and is missing some. The table includes roughly 180,000 clones, about 78% detected once. Sequenced sample: peripheral blood. These receptors all stem from a woman between 45 and 65 years old with active or convalescent COVID-19.

The genes are TRBV7-6 and TRBJ2-7; 7 positions match TRBD2. From germline, CDR1 is SGHVS and CDR2 FNYEAQ. The CDR3 has 16 residues. V trimming: 5 bases; J trimming: 2 bases; junction bases outside the gene matches: 12. The CDR3 DNA reads TGTGCCAGCAGCCAAGGGCTAGCGGCCTTAGCCTACGAGCAGTACTTC. Its protein product is CASSQGLAALAYEQYF.

The genes are TRBV6-2 or TRBV6-3 and TRBJ1-5; TRBD1 might be the D (5 bases). Germline V gene lookup returns CDR1 MNHEY and CDR2 SVGEGT. The CDR3 has 15 residues. The V end was cut by 2 bases, the J end by 2 bases, with 10 bases between. The CDR3 DNA follows: TGTGCCAGCAGTTACGGTCGGGGGGGCAATCAGCCCCAGCATTTT. It translates to CASSYGRGGNQPQHF.